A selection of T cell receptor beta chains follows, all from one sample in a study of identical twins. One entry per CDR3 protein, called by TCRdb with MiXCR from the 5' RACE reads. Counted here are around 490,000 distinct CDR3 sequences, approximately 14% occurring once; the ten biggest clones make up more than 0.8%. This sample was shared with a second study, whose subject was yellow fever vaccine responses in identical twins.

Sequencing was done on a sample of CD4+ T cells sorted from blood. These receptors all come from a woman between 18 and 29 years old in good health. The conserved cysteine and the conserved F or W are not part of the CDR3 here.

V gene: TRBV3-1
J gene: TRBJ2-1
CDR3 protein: ASSQDRLVVGNEQF

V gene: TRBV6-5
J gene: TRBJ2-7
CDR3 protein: ASSYSKLAGGRSYEQY

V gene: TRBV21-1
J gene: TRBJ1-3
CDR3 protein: ASNQGYSGNTIY

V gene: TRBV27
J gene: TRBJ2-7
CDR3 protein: ASSFLPGAGYEQY

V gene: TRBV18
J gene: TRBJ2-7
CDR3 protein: ASSARQAYEQY

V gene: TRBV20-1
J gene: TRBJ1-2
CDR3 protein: SGTGYSGYGYT

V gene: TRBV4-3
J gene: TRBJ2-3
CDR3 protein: ASSQGLDSDTQY

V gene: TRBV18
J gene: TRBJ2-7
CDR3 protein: ASSGTGGNYEQY

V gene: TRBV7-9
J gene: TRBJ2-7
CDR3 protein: ASSPGLAGGISYEQY

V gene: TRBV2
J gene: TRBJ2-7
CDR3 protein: ASSYTRGSSYEQY

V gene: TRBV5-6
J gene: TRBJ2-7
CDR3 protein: ASSLAGGRGLRLGEQY

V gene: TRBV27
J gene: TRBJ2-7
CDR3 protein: ASSLFGGSLGEQY

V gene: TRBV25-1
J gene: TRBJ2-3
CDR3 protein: ASDRRPRSLY

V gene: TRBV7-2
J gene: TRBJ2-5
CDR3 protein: ASSRSGSSETQY

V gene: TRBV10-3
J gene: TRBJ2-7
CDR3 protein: AISVGRGSDEQY